The rows below give T cell receptor beta chains drawn from one sample of a study of CD8+CD57+ T cells in acquired aplastic anemia. TCRdb passed the reads through MiXCR, listing each CDR3 protein once. The table shows approximately 200,000 distinct CDR3 sequences, with about half occurring only once. Sequenced sample: sorted CD4+, CD8+, or CD8+CD57+ T cells (not recorded which) from PBMCs. These receptors all stem from a human donor with aplastic anemia. Each CDR3 is given with its conserved first and last residue. The order of the fields is V gene, clone size, J gene, D gene, CDR3 DNA, CDR3 protein. The D gene is left open where the match is weak. A clone size is listed for some rows: how often the clone was seen (once, few, many), or a class if it is expanded.

V: TRBV19; size: .; J: TRBJ1-1; D: .; DNA: TGTGCCAGTACCCTACATGACACTGAAGCTTTCTTT; CDR3: CASTLHDTEAFF
V: TRBV19; size: many; J: TRBJ2-1; D: TRBD2; DNA: TGTGCCAGTAGTCCCCGGAATAGCGGGGGGGCAAATGAGCAGTTCTTC; CDR3: CASSPRNSGGANEQFF
V: TRBV24-1; size: .; J: TRBJ2-3; D: .; DNA: TGTGCCACCAGTGATTTGCAACGGGATACGCAGTATTTT; CDR3: CATSDLQRDTQYF
V: TRBV5-8; size: many; J: TRBJ1-2; D: .; DNA: TGTGCCAGCAGCTTGATCCGGGGGCTAAGTAGGGGCTACACCTTC; CDR3: CASSLIRGLSRGYTF
V: TRBV12-3/TRBV12-4; size: .; J: TRBJ1-2; D: .; DNA: TGTGCCAGCAGCTTAACAGAGGTCTATGGCTACACCTTC; CDR3: CASSLTEVYGYTF
V: TRBV3-1; size: many; J: TRBJ1-2; D: .; DNA: TGTGCCAGCAGCCAAGGGTTGAGGACCTATGGCTACACCTTC; CDR3: CASSQGLRTYGYTF
V: TRBV3-1; size: many; J: TRBJ1-6; D: .; DNA: TGTGCCAGCAGCCAAGACCTGACCCTCCACTTT; CDR3: CASSQDLTLHF
V: TRBV2; size: .; J: TRBJ2-7; D: TRBD2; DNA: TGTGCCAGCAGTGGGGCGAGCGGGGATTCCTACGAGCAGTACTTC; CDR3: CASSGASGDSYEQYF
V: TRBV6-2/TRBV6-3; size: .; J: TRBJ2-7; D: .; DNA: TGTGCCAGCAGGGCCACTAGCTCCTACGAGCAGTACTTC; CDR3: CASRATSSYEQYF
V: TRBV5-1; size: .; J: TRBJ2-7; D: TRBD1; DNA: TGCGCCAGCAGCTTGGAACCAGGGGGCTACGAGCAGTACTTC; CDR3: CASSLEPGGYEQYF
V: TRBV20-1; size: .; J: TRBJ2-7; D: TRBD2; DNA: TGCAGTGCTAGAGATGAGCGGACTAGCGGGGGGGCCTACGAGCAGTACTTC; CDR3: CSARDERTSGGAYEQYF
V: TRBV7-6; size: .; J: TRBJ2-1; D: .; DNA: TGTGCCAGCAGCTCGCTTACTGGCAATGAGCAGTTCTTC; CDR3: CASSSLTGNEQFF
V: TRBV5-4; size: many; J: TRBJ1-2; D: TRBD1; DNA: TGTGCCAGCAGCTGGGGGACAGCGGTAAACTATGGCTACACCTTC; CDR3: CASSWGTAVNYGYTF
V: TRBV20-1; size: .; J: TRBJ2-7; D: TRBD1; DNA: TGCAGTGCTGCTCGACAGGGGGCCGGATACGAGCAGTACTTC; CDR3: CSAARQGAGYEQYF
V: TRBV12-3/TRBV12-4; size: few; J: TRBJ1-3; D: .; DNA: TGTGCCAGCAGCCCGGTGGAACTTTATGAAGGGTTAGGAAACACCATATATTTT; CDR3: CASSPVELYEGLGNTIYF
V: TRBV7-6; size: .; J: TRBJ1-2; D: TRBD1; DNA: TGTGCCAGCAGCTTTGGGACAGGAGGGACTCACACCTTC; CDR3: CASSFGTGGTHTF
V: TRBV20-1; size: .; J: TRBJ2-7; D: .; DNA: TGCAGTGAAGGGCCTGGGCAGGGGTTGCGCTACGAGCAGTACTTC; CDR3: CSEGPGQGLRYEQYF
V: TRBV2; size: once; J: TRBJ2-1; D: TRBD2; DNA: TGTGCCAGCGGAAAGCGGGGGGGCAACAATGAGCAGTTCTTC; CDR3: CASGKRGGNNEQFF
V: TRBV10-3; size: .; J: TRBJ2-2; D: .; DNA: TGTGCCATCAGTGTTCCCTTAAGGGCGGCGAACACCGGGGAGCTGTTTTTT; CDR3: CAISVPLRAANTGELFF
V: TRBV7-9; size: .; J: TRBJ1-4; D: TRBD1; DNA: TGTGCCAGCAGCTACTCGACAGGGAACGAAAAACTGTTTTTT; CDR3: CASSYSTGNEKLFF
V: TRBV7-8; size: many; J: TRBJ1-1; D: TRBD1; DNA: TGTGCCAGCAGCTTATCGCAGGGGGGCGGCACTGAAGCTTTCTTT; CDR3: CASSLSQGGGTEAFF
V: TRBV5-1; size: many; J: TRBJ1-1; D: TRBD1; DNA: TGCGCCAGCTGGACAGGGTCTTCAAGCACTGAAGCTTTCTTT; CDR3: CASWTGSSSTEAFF